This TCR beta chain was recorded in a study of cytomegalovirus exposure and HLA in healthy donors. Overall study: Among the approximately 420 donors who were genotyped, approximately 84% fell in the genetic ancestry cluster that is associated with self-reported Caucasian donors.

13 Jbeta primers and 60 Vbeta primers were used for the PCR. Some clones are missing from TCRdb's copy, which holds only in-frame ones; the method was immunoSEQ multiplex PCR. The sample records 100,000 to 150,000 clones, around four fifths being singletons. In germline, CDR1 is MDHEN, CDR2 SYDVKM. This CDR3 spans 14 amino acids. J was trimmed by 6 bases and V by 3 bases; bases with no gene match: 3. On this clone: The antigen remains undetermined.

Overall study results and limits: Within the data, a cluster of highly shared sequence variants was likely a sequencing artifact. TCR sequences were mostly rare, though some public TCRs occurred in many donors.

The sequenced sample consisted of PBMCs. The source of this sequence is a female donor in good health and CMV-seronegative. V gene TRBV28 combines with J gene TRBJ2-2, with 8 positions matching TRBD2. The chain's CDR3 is CASSFSGIPGELFF. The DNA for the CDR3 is TGTGCCAGCAGTTTTAGCGGGATTCCCGGGGAGCTGTTTTTT. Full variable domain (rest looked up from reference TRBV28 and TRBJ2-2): DVKVTQSSRYLVKRTGEKVFLECVQDMDHENMFWYRQDPGLGLRLIYFSYDVKMKEKGDIPEGYSVSREKKERFSLILESASTNQTSMYLCASSFSGIPGELFFGEGSRLTVL.